The 20 T cell receptor beta chains reported below all come from one sample, sequenced in a study of blood T cell repertoires in COVID-19. Profiled with immunoSEQ multiplex PCR; TCRdb holds only in-frame clones, not every one. The sample records roughly 140,000 clones, roughly 90% being singletons. The sequenced sample was peripheral blood. All receptors derive from a human donor in a cohort sampled during active COVID-19.

This chain uses TRBV18 with TRBJ1-3, with TRBD1 matching 8 bases. This CDR3 spans 17 amino acids. Germline lookup yields CDR1 KGHSH and CDR2 LQKENI. V was clipped by 6 bases and J by 0 bases; unmatched bases: 10. DNA of the CDR3: TGTGCCAGCTCCTTAAGACAGGGGCAAAGCTCTGGAAACACCATATATTTT. The encoded protein is CASSLRQGQSSGNTIYF.

The genes are TRBV6-6 and TRBJ2-7; 11 bases are shared with TRBD2. J was trimmed by 3 bases and V by 4 bases; bases with no gene match: 5. This CDR3 has 15 amino acids. CDR1 is MNHNY, CDR2 SVGAGI, per germline (reference sequence). DNA for the CDR3: TGTGCCAGCAGTTTCGTTAGCGGGGGGGACTACGAGCAGTACTTC. It is translated as CASSFVSGGDYEQYF.

The rearrangement joins TRBV28 to TRBJ1-3; 9 bases are shared with TRBD1. The CDR3 is 16 amino acids. Per the germline V gene, CDR1 is MDHEN and CDR2 is SYDVKM. J gave up 2 bases and V 1 base, and 3 bases lay outside the gene matches. This chain's CDR3 is CASSLFGTGTGNTIYF. The CDR3 region has the DNA TGTGCCAGCAGTTTATTCGGGACAGGGACTGGAAACACCATATATTTT.

This clone has just one count. The J gene is TRBJ1-2, the V gene TRBV27; no clear D. CDR3 length equals 13 residues. Looked up from germline, CDR1 is MNHEY and CDR2 is SMNVEV (reference sequence). The germline V and J ends were trimmed by 4 bases and 9 bases, with 15 bases remaining between them. The CDR3 reads CASSSGNRESYTF. CDR3 bases: TGTGCCAGCAGTTCCGGGAACCGGGAGAGCTACACCTTC.

The chain carries TRBV7-3 and TRBJ1-6, with D possibly matching TRBD1 (5 bases). The CDR3 loop spans 14 amino acids. V dropped 0 bases and J dropped 12 bases, with 12 bases sitting between them. Germline V gene data show CDR1 as SGHTA and CDR2 as FQGTGA. The CDR3 DNA reads TGTGCCAGCAGCTTAACGCCTCAGGGCGAACCCCTCCACTTT. Translating it yields CASSLTPQGEPLHF.

The chain recombines TRBV7-2 with TRBJ2-7, with 8 bases matching TRBD2. The CDR3 has 15 amino acids. V trimming: 2 bases; J trimming: 3 bases; junction bases outside the gene matches: 6. From germline, CDR1 is SGHTA and CDR2 FQGNSA. This CDR3 is CASSLSPGGHYEQYF. CDR3 nucleotide sequence: TGTGCCAGCAGCTTATCTCCGGGAGGGCACTACGAGCAGTACTTC. Based on the CDR3 plus reference TRBV7-2 and TRBJ2-7, the full variable domain is GAGVSQSPSNKVTEKGKDVELRCDPISGHTALYWYRQSLGQGLEFLIYFQGNSAPDKSGLPSDRFSAERTGGSVSTLTIQRTQQEDSAVYLCASSLSPGGHYEQYFGPGTRLTVT.

The rearrangement links TRBV5-1 to TRBJ1-1, with 9 bases identical to TRBD1. With 3 bases clipped from V and 1 base from J, the junction kept 4 bases outside the gene matches. The CDR3 extends over 15 amino acids. The germline V gene has CDR1 SGHRS and CDR2 YFSETQ. CDR3 bases: TGCGCCAGCAGCTCGCGGACAGGGGCGAACACTGAAGCTTTCTTT. It codes for CASSSRTGANTEAFF.

The sample holds a few counts of this clone. The CDR3 nucleotides read TGTGCCAGCAGTGACTTAGAACCACCTGCTGGCTACACCTTC. It specifies CASSDLEPPAGYTF. The chain carries TRBV2 and TRBJ1-2; D uncertain. There are 14 residues in the CDR3. V was clipped by 3 bases and J by 7 bases, with 15 bases between them. Germline values: CDR1 SNHLY, CDR2 FYNNEI.

The chain couples TRBV3-1 (or the pseudogene TRBV3-2) to TRBJ2-1; D may be TRBD1 (5 bases). This CDR3 has 16 residues. Trimming shortened V by 3 bases and J by 2 bases, and 14 bases separated the two germline ends. Looked up from germline, CDR1 is LGHDT and CDR2 is YNNKEL (reference sequence). CDR3 sequence (DNA): TGTGCCAGCAGCCACCCCAGGGTGGGAACCTACAATGAGCAGTTCTTC. It encodes CASSHPRVGTYNEQFF.

The rearrangement uses TRBV2 and TRBJ2-7, with D possibly TRBD2 on 6 matching bases. Trimming cost V 7 bases and J 1 base, with 11 bases left between them. From germline, CDR1 is SNHLY and CDR2 FYNNEI. This CDR3 spans 13 amino acids. For the CDR3, the DNA is TGTGCCAGCAAACTTAGCGGATCCTACGAGCAGTACTTC. Amino acids: CASKLSGSYEQYF.

The chain joins TRBV7-2 to TRBJ1-2, with a tentative D call TRBD1 (5 bases). From germline, CDR1 is SGHTA and CDR2 FQGNSA. With 3 bases removed from V and 7 bases from J, the gap between germline ends came to 15 bases. The CDR3 has 14 amino acids. In DNA, the CDR3 is TGTGCCAGCAGCTTCCGGGGAGGGGATCGTGGCTACACCTTC. Translation gives CASSFRGGDRGYTF.

The V gene is TRBV5-1, the J gene TRBJ2-1; 13 bases fit TRBD2. The CDR3 is 17 amino acids. Germline V lookup: CDR1 SGHRS, CDR2 YFSETQ. V was clipped by 0 bases and J by 8 bases; unmatched bases: 8. The DNA of the CDR3 is TGCGCCAGCAGCTTGGAACTAGCGGGAGGGCCACATCATGAGCAGTTCTTC. Translating gives CASSLELAGGPHHEQFF.

This clone has at least ten counts. This sequence joins TRBV6-5 and TRBJ2-7; perhaps TRBD1 as D (5 bases). Per germline, CDR1 MNHEY and CDR2 SVGAGI. This CDR3 is 14 amino acids long. Trimming stripped 8 bases from V and 2 bases from J, with 16 bases between. CDR3 sequence reads: CASLIRGGAYEQYF. The CDR3 DNA reads as TGTGCCAGCCTAATAAGGGGTGGGGCCTACGAGCAGTACTTC.

The chain has TRBV18 and TRBJ1-2, with D unclear. The germline V and J ends were trimmed by 4 bases and 2 bases, with 14 bases remaining between them. The CDR3 extends over 15 amino acids. Germline CDR1 and CDR2: KGHSH and LQKENI. CDR3 sequence: CASSQGGSPNYGYTF. As DNA, the CDR3 is TGTGCCAGCTCACAAGGCGGCAGCCCCAACTATGGCTACACCTTC.

This chain links TRBV27 with TRBJ1-1; D ambiguous. The V end lost 0 bases, the J end lost 5 bases, and 7 bases lay between the germline ends. The CDR3 extends over 13 amino acids. Germline CDR1 reads MNHEY; CDR2 reads SMNVEV (reference sequence). The chain's CDR3 is CASSLSDSTEAFF. CDR3 in DNA: TGTGCCAGCAGTTTATCCGACTCGACTGAAGCTTTCTTT.

This chain uses TRBV6-4 with TRBJ2-1; D perhaps matches TRBD2 (6 bases). CDR1 is MRHNA and CDR2 is SNTAGT in the germline V gene. V was clipped by 0 bases and J by 9 bases, with 9 bases between them. CDR3 length: 13 amino acids. CDR3 loop: CASSDSGGGEQFF. In nucleotides, the CDR3 is TGTGCCAGCAGTGACTCCGGGGGAGGTGAGCAGTTCTTC.

The chain employs TRBV19 and TRBJ2-2; 7 bases fit TRBD1. After removal of 3 bases from V and 1 base from J, the junction contained 14 bases not matched to a gene. This CDR3 is built from 19 residues. Germline loops: CDR1 LNHDA, CDR2 SQIVND (reference sequence). The CDR3 sequence is CASSMLLISGTENTGELFF. The CDR3, as DNA: TGTGCCAGTAGTATGCTCCTAATTTCCGGGACAGAGAACACCGGGGAGCTGTTTTTT.

The chain couples TRBV3-1 (or the pseudogene TRBV3-2) to TRBJ2-1; 7 bases align to TRBD2. Germline values: CDR1 LGHDT, CDR2 YNNKEL (reference sequence). CDR3 length equals 15 residues. The ends lost 3 bases at V and 4 bases at J; junction bases unmatched: 6. The CDR3 here is CASSHPRGGYNEQFF. Here the CDR3 DNA reads TGTGCCAGCAGCCACCCTCGCGGGGGTTACAATGAGCAGTTCTTC.

The chain uses TRBV11-2 and TRBJ2-7; a possible D gene is TRBD2 (6 bases). Trimming shortened V by 5 bases and J by 1 base, and 12 bases separated the two germline ends. This CDR3 is built from 14 residues. Germline CDR1 and CDR2: SGHAT and FQNNGV. CDR3 region: CASSHGTQSYEQYF. The CDR3 region has the DNA TGTGCCAGCAGCCACGGGACTCAGTCCTACGAGCAGTACTTC.

A single count supports this clone. The rearrangement links TRBV9 to TRBJ2-6; D may be TRBD1 (5 bases). V was clipped by 2 bases and J by 0 bases, with 15 bases between them. The CDR3 contains 18 residues. CDR1 is SGDLS, CDR2 YYNGEE, per germline. CDR3 in amino acids: CASSVGQGYPSGANVLTF. The DNA for the CDR3 is TGTGCCAGCAGCGTGGGCCAGGGTTATCCCTCTGGGGCCAACGTCCTGACTTTC.